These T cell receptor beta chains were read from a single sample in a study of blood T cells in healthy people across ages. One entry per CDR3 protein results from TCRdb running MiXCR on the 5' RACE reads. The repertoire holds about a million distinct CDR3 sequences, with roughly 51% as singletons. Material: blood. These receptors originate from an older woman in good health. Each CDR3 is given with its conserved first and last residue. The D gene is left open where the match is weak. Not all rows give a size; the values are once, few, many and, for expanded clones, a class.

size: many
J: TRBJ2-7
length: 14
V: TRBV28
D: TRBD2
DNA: TGTGCCAGCAGCCGCACCGGGACTACCTACGAGCAGTACTTC
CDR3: CASSRTGTTYEQYF

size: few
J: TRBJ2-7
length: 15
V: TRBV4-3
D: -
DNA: TGCGCCAGCAGCCAAGAGCAGGGGCCTCCCTACGAGCAGTACTTC
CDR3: CASSQEQGPPYEQYF

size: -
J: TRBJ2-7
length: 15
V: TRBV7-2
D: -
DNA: TGTGCCAGCAGCCTGAGACTTAGCGCGGGATACGAGCAGTACTTC
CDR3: CASSLRLSAGYEQYF

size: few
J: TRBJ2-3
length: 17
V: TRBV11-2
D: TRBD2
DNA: TGTGCCAGCAGCTTAGTCGGGGGAGCGGGAAGGTCAGATACGCAGTATTTT
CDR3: CASSLVGGAGRSDTQYF

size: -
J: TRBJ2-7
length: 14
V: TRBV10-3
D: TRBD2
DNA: TGTGCCATCAGTGAGGGCGGGAGGGCGACCGAGCAGTACTTC
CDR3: CAISEGGRATEQYF

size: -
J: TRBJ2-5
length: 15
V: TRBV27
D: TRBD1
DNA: TGTGCCAGCAGTACCCGGGACAGGGCTGTCCATGAGCAGTACTTC
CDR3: CASSTRDRAVHEQYF

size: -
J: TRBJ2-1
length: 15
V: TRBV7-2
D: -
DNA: TGTGCCAGCAGCTCGGAGGGCCGTTCCTACAATGAGCAGTTCTTC
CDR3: CASSSEGRSYNEQFF

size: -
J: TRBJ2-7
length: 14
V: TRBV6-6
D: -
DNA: TGTGCCAGCAGGCCGCCGAACAACGCCTACGAGCAGTACTTC
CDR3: CASRPPNNAYEQYF

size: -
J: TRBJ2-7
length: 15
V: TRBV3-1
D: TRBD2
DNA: TGTGCCAGCAGCCAAGCCGAAGCGGGAGGGTACGAGCAGTACTTC
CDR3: CASSQAEAGGYEQYF

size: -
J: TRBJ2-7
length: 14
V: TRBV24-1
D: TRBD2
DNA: TGTGCCACCAGTGCTCTCGGGGAGGGCGACGAGCAGTACTTC
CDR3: CATSALGEGDEQYF

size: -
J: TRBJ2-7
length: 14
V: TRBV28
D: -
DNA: TGTGCCAGCAGTCCTACCGCGGTGTGGTCCGAGCAGTACTTC
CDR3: CASSPTAVWSEQYF

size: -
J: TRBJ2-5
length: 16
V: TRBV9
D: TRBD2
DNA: TGTGCCAGCAGCGGCCGACTAGCGGACCACCAAGAGACCCAGTACTTC
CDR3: CASSGRLADHQETQYF

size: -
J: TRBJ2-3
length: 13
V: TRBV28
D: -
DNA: TGTGCCAGCGGAGACAGATCCACAGATACGCAGTATTTT
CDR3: CASGDRSTDTQYF

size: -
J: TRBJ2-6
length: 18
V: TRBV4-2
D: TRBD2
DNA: TGTGCCAGCAGCCAAGGGTCTAGCGGGAACTCTGGGGCCAACGTCCTGACTTTC
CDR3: CASSQGSSGNSGANVLTF

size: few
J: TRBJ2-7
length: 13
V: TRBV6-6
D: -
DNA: TGTGCCAGCAAGGGTACTGGCCTGTTGGAGCAGTACTTC
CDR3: CASKGTGLLEQYF